One sample yielded the 24 T cell receptor beta chains listed below, sequenced in a study of T cell responses to AZD1222 COVID-19 vaccine. Some clones are missing from TCRdb's copy, which holds only in-frame ones; the method was immunoSEQ multiplex PCR. The sample records about 130,000 clones, approximately 95% being singletons. The sequences come from peripheral blood, collected 28 days after the second AZD1222 dose. The receptors were sampled from an adult who received the AZD1222 COVID-19 vaccine.

The V gene is TRBV10-1, the J gene TRBJ1-1; D gene uncertain. Per germline, CDR1 WNHNN and CDR2 SYGVQD (reference sequence). Trimming left V 9 bases short and J 1 base short, with 18 bases between. CDR3 size: 15 residues. The CDR3 is CASLPGPAANTEAFF. In DNA, the CDR3 is TGCGCCAGTCTCCCTGGACCGGCCGCGAACACTGAAGCTTTCTTT.

The chain carries TRBV30 and TRBJ1-5, with unresolved D. In germline, CDR1 is GTSNPN, CDR2 SVGIG (reference sequence). This CDR3 contains 14 residues. Trimming left V 1 base short and J 1 base short, with 8 bases between. The CDR3 nucleotides are TGTGCCTGGAGTGGAATAGGGAGCAATCAGCCCCAGCATTTT. Protein product: CAWSGIGSNQPQHF. The variable domain in full, with the rest retrieved from reference TRBV30 and TRBJ1-5, is SQTIHQWPATLVQPVGSPLSLECTVEGTSNPNLYWYRQAAGRGLQLLFYSVGIGQISSEVPQNLSASRPQDRQFILSSKKLLLSDSGFYLCAWSGIGSNQPQHFGDGTRLSIL.

V and J are TRBV7-2 and TRBJ1-3; D gene ambiguous. Deletions cut 5 bases from V and 7 bases from J, with 9 bases between. There are 12 residues in the CDR3. Germline CDR1 reads SGHTA; CDR2 reads FQGNSA. The CDR3 spells CASSLSGNTIYF. CDR3 coding DNA: TGTGCCAGCAGCCTCAGTGGGAACACCATATATTTT. The full variable domain, its missing parts supplied by reference TRBV7-2 and TRBJ1-3, is GAGVSQSPSNKVTEKGKDVELRCDPISGHTALYWYRQSLGQGLEFLIYFQGNSAPDKSGLPSDRFSAERTGGSVSTLTIQRTQQEDSAVYLCASSLSGNTIYFGEGSWLTVV.

This chain connects TRBV27 to TRBJ2-2, with a weak D call TRBD2 (5 bases). Looked up from germline, CDR1 is MNHEY and CDR2 is SMNVEV (reference sequence). Trimming pared 6 bases from V and 6 bases from J, leaving 14 bases between. CDR3 length: 14 amino acids. The CDR3 here is CASRRGMEAGELFF. CDR3 DNA sequence: TGTGCCAGCAGAAGAGGGATGGAGGCCGGGGAGCTGTTTTTT.

The rearrangement uses TRBV18 and TRBJ1-5, with D possibly matching TRBD1 (5 bases). Trimming left V 3 bases short and J 5 bases short, with 14 bases between. The CDR3 runs 15 residues. CDR1 and CDR2 (germline): KGHSH, LQKENI. The CDR3, as DNA: TGTGCCAGCTCACCCCGAGAGGGGAATTATCAGCCCCAGCATTTT. Amino acid sequence: CASSPREGNYQPQHF. Complete variable domain (other parts from reference TRBV18 and TRBJ1-5): NAGVMQNPRHLVRRRGQEARLRCSPMKGHSHVYWYRQLPEEGLKFMVYLQKENIIDESGMPKERFSAEFPKEGPSILRIQQVVRGDSAAYFCASSPREGNYQPQHFGDGTRLSIL.

The V gene is TRBV27, the J gene TRBJ1-6; no firm D call. The germline gives CDR1 MNHEY, CDR2 SMNVEV (reference sequence). The CDR3 has 17 amino acids. V shed 7 bases and J shed 0 bases, with 16 bases lying between them. CDR3 DNA sequence: TGTGCCAGCAAGGATTACGCCCGGAGCTCCTATAATTCACCCCTCCACTTT. This translates into CASKDYARSSYNSPLHF.

This clone was counted once. The V gene is TRBV27, the J gene TRBJ2-1, with 8 bases lining up with TRBD2. V gave up 10 bases and J gave up 2 bases; unmatched junction bases: 7. The CDR3 covers 14 residues. Germline V gene lookup returns CDR1 MNHEY and CDR2 SMNVEV (reference sequence). Written as DNA, the CDR3 is TGTGCCACCTCTCCGGGGGGGCCCTACAATGAGCAGTTCTTC. It specifies CATSPGGPYNEQFF.

This clone was seen more than once but under ten times. The V call is TRBV25-1, the J call TRBJ2-7, with TRBD1 matching over 7 bases. The junction had 4 bases not matched to a gene; V was cut back by 2 bases and J by 0 bases. CDR1 MGHDK and CDR2 SYGVNS come from the germline V gene. CDR3 length equals 15 residues. The DNA for the CDR3 is TGTGCCAGCAGTGAAAGGGACAGCAGCTCCTACGAGCAGTACTTC. Translation: CASSERDSSSYEQYF.

This clone occurred once. The gene calls are TRBV27 and TRBJ2-5; D unclear. Germline-derived CDR1 and CDR2 are MNHEY and SMNVEV (reference sequence). The CDR3 is made up of 15 amino acids. Trimming shortened V by 3 bases and J by 2 bases, and 13 bases separated the two germline ends. CDR3 bases: TGTGCCAGCAGTTTTTTGGGCAACGGGCAAGAGACCCAGTACTTC. It is translated as CASSFLGNGQETQYF.

The chain joins TRBV11-2 to TRBJ2-5, with a tentative D call TRBD2 (7 bases). CDR3 length: 15 amino acids. V was pared by 1 base and J by 4 bases, with 13 bases between. Germline V lookup: CDR1 SGHAT, CDR2 FQNNGV. This chain's CDR3 is CASSLGYREGETQYF. The CDR3 nucleotides read TGTGCCAGCAGCTTAGGCTACAGGGAGGGAGAGACCCAGTACTTC.

The genes are TRBV18 and TRBJ1-6; 7 positions agree with TRBD1. This CDR3 is built from 14 residues. Germline V gene lookup returns CDR1 KGHSH and CDR2 LQKENI. With 0 bases clipped from V and 7 bases from J, the junction kept 0 bases outside the gene matches. CDR3 residues: CASSPPGQNSPLHF. In nucleotides, the CDR3 is TGTGCCAGCTCACCACCGGGACAGAATTCACCCCTCCACTTT.

The chain is built from TRBV7-2 and TRBJ1-5; TRBD1 might be the D (5 bases). CDR3 length: 13 residues. The V end was cut by 5 bases, the J end by 6 bases, with 11 bases between. The germline CDR1 and CDR2 sequences are SGHTA and FQGNSA. CDR3 residues: CASSPGMSQPQHF. The CDR3 DNA reads as TGTGCCAGCAGCCCAGGGATGAGTCAGCCCCAGCATTTT.

The genes are TRBV19 and TRBJ1-2; possible D gene TRBD1, 6 bases. The CDR3 totals 15 residues. Trimming shortened V by 6 bases and J by 5 bases, and 19 bases separated the two germline ends. Per the germline V gene, CDR1 is LNHDA and CDR2 is SQIVND (reference sequence). DNA for the CDR3: TGTGCCAGTAGCCGCGACAGGTCCTTCCCTTATGGCTACACCTTC. Translated, it gives CASSRDRSFPYGYTF.

The genes are TRBV6-6 and TRBJ1-3; no reliable D call. The germline V gene has CDR1 MNHNY and CDR2 SVGAGI (reference sequence). The CDR3 runs 15 residues. The ends were cut back, 5 bases at V and 0 bases at J, with 11 bases in the middle. The CDR3 protein is CASSPDGNSGNTIYF. The CDR3 DNA is TGTGCCAGCAGTCCCGACGGGAACTCTGGAAACACCATATATTTT.

Comment on this clone: Other nucleotide sequences from this sample produce the same CDR3. The chain combines TRBV18 with TRBJ1-4; D is unclear. CDR1 and CDR2 from the germline V gene are KGHSH and LQKENI. V lost 2 bases, J lost 0 bases, and 4 bases lay in between. This CDR3 contains 14 residues. The CDR3 protein is CASSPGTTNEKLFF. The CDR3 DNA follows: TGTGCCAGCTCACCAGGGACAACTAATGAAAAACTGTTTTTT.

V gene TRBV27 combines with J gene TRBJ1-5; 12 bases line up with TRBD1. In germline, CDR1 is MNHEY, CDR2 SMNVEV (reference sequence). CDR3 size: 13 residues. Losses at the gene ends were 6 bases for V and 7 bases for J; bases not matched to a gene: 1. CDR3 DNA sequence: TGTGCCAGCAGGGGGACAGGGGGCCAGCCCCAGCATTTT. Residues: CASRGTGGQPQHF.

The chain combines TRBV6-5 with TRBJ1-3; tentative D call: TRBD1 (6 bases). Between the trimmed V and J ends, which lost 0 bases and 8 bases, there was a span of 11 bases. CDR1 is MNHEY and CDR2 is SVGAGI in the germline V gene. There are 14 residues in the CDR3. CDR3 nucleotides: TGTGCCAGCAGTTACTCCAGGGGAGGATACACCATATATTTT. Residues: CASSYSRGGYTIYF.

V and J are TRBV28 and TRBJ2-7, with unresolved D. The CDR3 length is 12 residues. Trimming stripped 2 bases from V and 3 bases from J, with 5 bases between. Germline CDR1 MDHEN, CDR2 SYDVKM. The CDR3 sequence: CASSLGRYEQYF. CDR3 DNA sequence: TGTGCCAGCAGTTTAGGCCGCTACGAGCAGTACTTC.

The genes are TRBV11-2 and TRBJ2-7; the D is unclear. The CDR3 contains 13 residues. Per the germline V gene, CDR1 is SGHAT and CDR2 is FQNNGV. V was clipped by 0 bases and J by 3 bases, with 6 bases between them. Written as DNA, the CDR3 is TGTGCCAGCAGCTTAGAAGAAGGCTACGAGCAGTACTTC. Protein: CASSLEEGYEQYF.

This clone was seen a handful of times. The chain employs TRBV15 and TRBJ2-7; 11 positions match TRBD2. The CDR3 consists of 16 residues. V was pared by 0 bases and J by 2 bases, with 3 bases of the junction left unmatched. Looked up from germline, CDR1 is LNHNV and CDR2 is YYDKDF (reference sequence). The CDR3 nucleotides read TGTGCCACCAGCAGAGAACTAGCGGGGGACCCCTACGAGCAGTACTTC. Its translation: CATSRELAGDPYEQYF.

V is TRBV19 and J is TRBJ2-7, with a possible D match to TRBD2 (5 bases). Germline V CDR1 and CDR2: LNHDA, SQIVND (reference sequence). V was trimmed by 4 bases and J by 7 bases, leaving 14 bases between them. The CDR3 runs to 13 residues. CDR3 nucleotide sequence: TGTGCCAGTAGTAATGTATGGACGGGGGAGCAGTACTTC. It translates to CASSNVWTGEQYF. Supplemented by reference TRBV19 and TRBJ2-7, the full variable domain reads DGGITQSPKYLFRKEGQNVTLSCEQNLNHDAMYWYRQDPGQGLRLIYYSQIVNDFQKGDIAEGYSVSREKKESFPLTVTSAQKNPTAFYLCASSNVWTGEQYFGPGTRLTVT.

The chain recombines TRBV18 with TRBJ2-2; D tentatively fits TRBD1 or TRBD2 (5 bases each). V lost 5 bases and J 7 bases, leaving 14 bases between the germline ends. The CDR3 spans 14 residues. Looked up from germline, CDR1 is KGHSH and CDR2 is LQKENI. CDR3 bases: TGTGCCAGCTCATCGGGACCGGTGTACGGGGAGCTGTTTTTT. Amino acid sequence: CASSSGPVYGELFF.

V is TRBV6-2 or TRBV6-3 and J is TRBJ2-7; D gene uncertain. V dropped 2 bases and J dropped 2 bases, with 4 bases sitting between them. CDR1 is MNHEY and CDR2 is SVGEGT in the germline V gene. The CDR3 loop spans 12 amino acids. CDR3 region: CASSYPTYEQYF. The CDR3 nucleotides read TGTGCCAGCAGTTACCCTACCTACGAGCAGTACTTC.

This chain uses TRBV30 with TRBJ2-3; weak D call: TRBD2 (5 bases). The V and J ends lost 4 bases and 7 bases respectively, with 21 bases between them. The germline CDR1 and CDR2 sequences are GTSNPN and SVGIG (reference sequence). This CDR3 has 15 amino acids. The CDR3 reads CAWTSRGVAGNTQYF. In DNA, the CDR3 is TGTGCCTGGACTTCACGGGGAGTTGCGGGCAATACGCAGTATTTT. The variable domain in full, completed from reference TRBV30 and TRBJ2-3, reads SQTIHQWPATLVQPVGSPLSLECTVEGTSNPNLYWYRQAAGRGLQLLFYSVGIGQISSEVPQNLSASRPQDRQFILSSKKLLLSDSGFYLCAWTSRGVAGNTQYFGPGTRLTVL.